The table lists the clone carrying this T cell receptor beta chain with a few counts. Its antigen is still unknown. Relative to the germline gene, one junction end is altered; a read error may explain this. Individual cDNA molecules had unique molecular identifiers attached to them by the library. Authors' methods: Samples contained a median of 95,638 TCRs, with a range of 23,224 to 690,600. TCRdb reprocessed the RACE reads with MiXCR, giving one entry per CDR3 protein. These V and J calls originate from TCRdb's pipeline instead of the authors' own analysis. The data show roughly 130,000 distinct CDR3 sequences, with approximately 9.5% seen just once and under 2% held by the top ten. The data are from a study of human T cells and chemical hapten exposure. Study-level information: From small differences in pooled library volume came most of the variation in per-sample TCR yields. Study results and limitations: With regard to DPC sensitization, TCRs above 1 in 1000 frequency did not change.

Time point noted: healthy volunteer bleed at 2 weeks. The template was total RNA from unfractionated whole blood. CDR1 SEHNR and CDR2 FQNEAQ come from the germline V gene (reference sequence). The CDR3 contains 14 residues. Specimen: whole blood. The receptor was isolated from a male donor in good health. Some clones in this sample may be carry-over from other donors' samples. The chain employs TRBV7-9 and TRBJ2-1; 7 bases line up with TRBD2. The DNA of the CDR3 is TGTGCCAGCAGCATAGCGGGCTCCTACAATGAGCAGTTCTTC. Amino acid sequence: CASSIAGSYNEQFF.